This T cell receptor beta chain was sequenced in a study of blood T cells in healthy people across ages. Study overall: Per every two T cells, about one barcoded beta molecule was captured by template switching.

A sample-barcoded 5' primer and a J-beta primer mix were used in a second PCR of about 6 to 12 cycles. MiXCR, applied by TCRdb to the 5' RACE reads, yields one record per CDR3 protein. Of approximately 2,000,000 distinct CDR3 sequences listed, around 42% are singletons. Findings and limits, study-wide: A roughly linear age-dependent decrease characterized TCR beta diversity per million T cells. Long-lived donors carried more naive CD4+ cells and greater diversity than aged donors.

Note on this clonotype: Its cognate antigen is unknown. The junction departs from the called germline gene at one end, perhaps through a read error.

Germline V gene lookup returns CDR1 SQVTM and CDR2 ANQGSEA. This CDR3 spans 16 amino acids. The V and J genes are TRBV29-1 and TRBJ2-3; 7 positions match TRBD1. This receptor was taken from a human donor in good health. The specimen was blood. CDR3 sequence: CSVEDRVFHSTDTQYF. CDR3 nucleotides: TGCAGCGTAGAAGACAGGGTTTTTCATAGCACAGATACGCAGTATTTT.